The 5 T cell receptor beta chains below were found in one sample sequenced in a study of monozygotic twins with inflammatory bowel disease. TCRdb re-called the 5' RACE reads and gives one entry per CDR3 protein, without DNA. The sample holds approximately 390,000 distinct CDR3 sequences. Material: blood. The receptors derive from a human donor with ulcerative colitis or Crohn's disease, or a healthy co-twin of an affected twin (not recorded which).

This chain connects TRBV7-2 to TRBJ2-3. The CDR3 totals 14 residues. Germline CDR1 reads SGHTA; CDR2 reads FQGNSA. The chain's CDR3 is CASRLAANTDTQYF.

The rearrangement joins TRBV10-3 to TRBJ1-3. In germline, CDR1 is ENHRY, CDR2 SYGVKD. CDR3 size: 13 residues. The CDR3 reads CAIRDASGNTIYF.

V usage is TRBV21-1 and J usage is TRBJ2-5; without DNA, the TCRdb call of TRBD1 cannot be checked. TRBV21-1 is a pseudogene segment. The CDR3 is made up of 14 amino acids. The CDR3 here is CASGTTPIGETQYF.

The rearrangement joins TRBV7-3 to TRBJ2-1; TCRdb returns TRBD1, unconfirmable since there is no DNA. The CDR3 sequence is 15 residues long. The germline V gene encodes CDR1 SGHTA and CDR2 FQGTGA. CDR3 loop: CASSLEVGGYNEQFF.

The chain recombines TRBV5-1 with TRBJ1-1; lacking DNA, the TRBD1 call made by TCRdb goes unchecked. Germline values: CDR1 SGHRS, CDR2 YFSETQ. The CDR3 covers 13 residues. This chain's CDR3 is CASSRGTNTEAFF. Drawing the rest from reference TRBV5-1 and TRBJ1-1, the complete variable domain is KAGVTQTPRYLIKTRGQQVTLSCSPISGHRSVSWYQQTPGQGLQFLFEYFSETQRNKGNFPGRFSGRQFSNSRSEMNVSTLELGDSALYLCASSRGTNTEAFFGQGTRLTVV.